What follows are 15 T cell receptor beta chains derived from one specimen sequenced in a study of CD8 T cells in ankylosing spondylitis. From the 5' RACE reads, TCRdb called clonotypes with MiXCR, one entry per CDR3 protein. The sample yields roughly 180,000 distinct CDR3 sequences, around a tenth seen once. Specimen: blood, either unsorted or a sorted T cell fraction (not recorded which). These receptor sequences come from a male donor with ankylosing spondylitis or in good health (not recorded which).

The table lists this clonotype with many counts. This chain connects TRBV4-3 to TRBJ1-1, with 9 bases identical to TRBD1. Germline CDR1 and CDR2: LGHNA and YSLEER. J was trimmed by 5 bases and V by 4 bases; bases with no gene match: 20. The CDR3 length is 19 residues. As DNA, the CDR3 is TGCGCCAGCAGCCGAAACTACCGGGGCGGACAGGGGATGACGACTGAAGCTTTCTTT. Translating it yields CASSRNYRGGQGMTTEAFF.

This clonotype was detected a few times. Here the CDR3 reads CASSLGGLAGVFDTQYF. In DNA, the CDR3 is TGTGCCAGCAGTTTAGGAGGACTAGCGGGAGTTTTCGATACGCAGTATTTT. The rearrangement uses TRBV27 and TRBJ2-3; 13 nucleotides agree with TRBD2. After removal of 2 bases from V and 6 bases from J, the junction contained 8 bases not matched to a gene. The CDR3 spans 17 residues. Germline CDR1 MNHEY, CDR2 SMNVEV (reference sequence).

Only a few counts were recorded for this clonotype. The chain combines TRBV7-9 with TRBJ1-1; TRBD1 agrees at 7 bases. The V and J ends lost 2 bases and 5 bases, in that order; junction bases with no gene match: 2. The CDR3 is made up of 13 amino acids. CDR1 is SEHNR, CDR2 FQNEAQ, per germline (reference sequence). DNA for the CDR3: TGTGCCAGCAGCTTAACAGGGGAAACTGAAGCTTTCTTT. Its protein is CASSLTGETEAFF. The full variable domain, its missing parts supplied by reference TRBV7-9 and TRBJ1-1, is DTGVSQNPRHKITKRGQNVTFRCDPISEHNRLYWYRQTLGQGPEFLTYFQNEAQLEKSRLLSDRFSAERPKGSFSTLEIQRTEQGDSAMYLCASSLTGETEAFFGQGTRLTVV.

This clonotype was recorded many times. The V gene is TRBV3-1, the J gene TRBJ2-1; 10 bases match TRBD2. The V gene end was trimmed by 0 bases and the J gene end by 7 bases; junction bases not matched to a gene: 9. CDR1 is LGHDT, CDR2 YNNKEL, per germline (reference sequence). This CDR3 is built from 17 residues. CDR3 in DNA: TGTGCCAGCAGCCAAGATAGGGAAGCGGGGGGGTGGAATGAGCAGTTCTTC. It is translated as CASSQDREAGGWNEQFF.

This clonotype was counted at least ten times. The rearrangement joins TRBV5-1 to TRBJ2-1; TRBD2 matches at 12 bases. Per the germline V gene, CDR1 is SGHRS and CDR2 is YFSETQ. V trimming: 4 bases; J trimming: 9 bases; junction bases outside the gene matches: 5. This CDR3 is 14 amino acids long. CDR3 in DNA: TGCGCCAGCAGCCTAGCGGGAGGGCCGGGTGAGCAGTTCTTC. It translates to CASSLAGGPGEQFF.

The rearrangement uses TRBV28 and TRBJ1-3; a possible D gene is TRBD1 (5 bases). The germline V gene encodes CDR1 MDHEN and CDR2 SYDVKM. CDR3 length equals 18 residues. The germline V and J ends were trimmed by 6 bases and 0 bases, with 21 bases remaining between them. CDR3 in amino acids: CASSPGGTTPYSGNTIYF. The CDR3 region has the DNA TGTGCCAGCAGCCCGGGGGGAACGACTCCCTACTCTGGAAACACCATATATTTT.

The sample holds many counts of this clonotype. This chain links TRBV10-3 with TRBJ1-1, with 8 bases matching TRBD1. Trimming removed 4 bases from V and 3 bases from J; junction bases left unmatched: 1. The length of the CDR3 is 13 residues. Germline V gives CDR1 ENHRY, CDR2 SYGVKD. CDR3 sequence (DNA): TGTGCCATCAGTGCGGACAGGGACACTGAAGCTTTCTTT. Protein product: CAISADRDTEAFF.

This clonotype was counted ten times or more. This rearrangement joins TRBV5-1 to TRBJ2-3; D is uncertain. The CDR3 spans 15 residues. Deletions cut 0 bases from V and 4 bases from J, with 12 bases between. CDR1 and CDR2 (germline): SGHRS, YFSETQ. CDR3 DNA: TGCGCCAGCAGCTTGGACAGATCACAACCAGATACGCAGTATTTT. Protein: CASSLDRSQPDTQYF.

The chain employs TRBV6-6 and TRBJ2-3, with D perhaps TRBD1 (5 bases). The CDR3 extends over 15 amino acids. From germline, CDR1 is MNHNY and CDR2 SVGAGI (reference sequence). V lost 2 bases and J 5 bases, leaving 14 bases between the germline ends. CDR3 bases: TGTGCCAGCAGTTACGAGGTAGGGGCCGGAGATACGCAGTATTTT. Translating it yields CASSYEVGAGDTQYF.

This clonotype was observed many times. In nucleotides, the CDR3 is TGTGCCAGCAGTCCCGACAGGGTGGGGAACACCGGGGAGCTGTTTTTT. Amino acid sequence: CASSPDRVGNTGELFF. The chain couples TRBV12-3 or TRBV12-4 to TRBJ2-2; TRBD1 agrees at 7 bases. The CDR3 totals 16 residues. The junction had 7 bases not matched to a gene; V was cut back by 5 bases and J by 1 base.

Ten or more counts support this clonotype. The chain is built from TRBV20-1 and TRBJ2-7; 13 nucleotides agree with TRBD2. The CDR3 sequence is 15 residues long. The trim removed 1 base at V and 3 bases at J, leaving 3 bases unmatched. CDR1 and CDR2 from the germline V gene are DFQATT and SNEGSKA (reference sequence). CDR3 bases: TGCAGTGCTAGAGCCGGACTAGCGGGAGTCTACGAGCAGTACTTC. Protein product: CSARAGLAGVYEQYF.

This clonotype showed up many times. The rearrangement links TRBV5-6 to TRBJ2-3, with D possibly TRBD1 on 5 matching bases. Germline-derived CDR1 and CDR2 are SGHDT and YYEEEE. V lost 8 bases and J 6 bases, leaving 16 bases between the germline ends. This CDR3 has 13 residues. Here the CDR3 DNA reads TGTGCCAGTTCCCAGCAGGGCAAGGATACGCAGTATTTT. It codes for CASSQQGKDTQYF.

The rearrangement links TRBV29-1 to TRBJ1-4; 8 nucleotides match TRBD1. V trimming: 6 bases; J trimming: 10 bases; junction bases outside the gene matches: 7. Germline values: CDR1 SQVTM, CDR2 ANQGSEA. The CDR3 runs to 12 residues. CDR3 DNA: TGCAGCGTGGATACAGGGGGAGGAAAACTGTTTTTT. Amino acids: CSVDTGGGKLFF.

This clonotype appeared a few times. Written as DNA, the CDR3 is TGTGCCAGCCGCTTAACAGGGGGCGCGGACACCGGGGAGCTGTTTTTT. Its protein product is CASRLTGGADTGELFF. The chain employs TRBV3-1 and TRBJ2-2; 9 positions match TRBD1. The junction had 10 bases not matched to a gene; V was cut back by 8 bases and J by 3 bases. The CDR3 extends over 16 amino acids. The V gene's germline CDR1 is LGHDT and CDR2 YNNKEL (reference sequence).

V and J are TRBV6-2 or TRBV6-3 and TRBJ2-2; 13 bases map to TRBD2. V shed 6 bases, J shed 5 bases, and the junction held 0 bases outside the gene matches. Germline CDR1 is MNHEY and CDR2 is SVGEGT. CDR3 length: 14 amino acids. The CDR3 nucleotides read TGTGCCAGCAGGACTAGCGGGAGGACCGGGGAGCTGTTTTTT. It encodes CASRTSGRTGELFF.